The present T cell receptor (beta chain) was sequenced within a study of tissue T cells after allogeneic stem cell transplantation. Unmatched junction bases numbered 0, after V lost 3 bases and J lost 2 bases. Germline lookup yields CDR1 GTSNPN and CDR2 SVGIG (reference sequence). This CDR3 spans 12 amino acids. Study-wide results and limits: Motif-based clustering found tissue-specific repertoire signatures shared across patients, though few clones were shared. Which tissue TCRs were alloreactive or antigen-specific was not determined. Some clones might be persisting host cells. Only a limited share of tissue TCRs appeared in blood or spleen.

A word on this clone: Its matching antigen is unknown.

CDR3 sequences, V/J genes, frequencies and template counts came from survey-depth TCRbeta sequencing. Assay used: immunoSEQ multiplex PCR; TCRdb lists only in-frame clones, some missing. The data contain roughly 9,200 clones, over 55% of them singletons. The chain employs TRBV30 and TRBJ2-5, with 7 positions matching TRBD1. The sequencing used tissue from the jejunum, collected at autopsy. The clonotype was recovered from a woman between 18 and 55 years old with breast cancer. This chain's CDR3 is CAWSRGQETQYF. CDR3 sequence (DNA): TGTGCCTGGAGCAGGGGGCAAGAGACCCAGTACTTC.